What follows are 30 T cell receptor beta chains derived from one specimen sequenced in a study of cytomegalovirus exposure and HLA in healthy donors. Primers included in the PCR were 60 Vbeta and 13 Jbeta primers. Produced via immunoSEQ multiplex PCR; TCRdb's table is partial and in-frame only. The data contain about 130,000 clones, roughly 77% of them singletons. The sample taken for sequencing was PBMCs. The source is a woman in her thirties or forties in good health and CMV-seropositive.

The gene calls are TRBV5-4 and TRBJ1-5; D gene ambiguous. Trimming left V 8 bases short and J 6 bases short, with 9 bases between. The germline CDR1 and CDR2 sequences are SGHNT and YYREEE (reference sequence). The CDR3 covers 11 residues. CDR3 in DNA: TGTGCCAGTCCTGAGTGTCAGCCCCAGCATTTT. This encodes CASPECQPQHF.

The chain recombines TRBV7-9 with TRBJ2-7; TRBD2 agrees at 13 bases. CDR1 and CDR2 from the germline V gene are SEHNR and FQNEAQ (reference sequence). V lost 5 bases, J lost 4 bases, and 8 bases stayed unmatched. CDR3 length: 16 amino acids. The CDR3 loop is CASSQRTSGSQYEQYF. In DNA form, the CDR3 reads TGTGCCAGCAGCCAGAGGACTAGCGGGAGTCAGTACGAGCAGTACTTC. The entire variable domain, with the rest obtained from reference TRBV7-9 and TRBJ2-7, is as follows: DTGVSQNPRHKITKRGQNVTFRCDPISEHNRLYWYRQTLGQGPEFLTYFQNEAQLEKSRLLSDRFSAERPKGSFSTLEIQRTEQGDSAMYLCASSQRTSGSQYEQYFGPGTRLTVT.

The gene calls are TRBV29-1 and TRBJ2-7; 8 bases are shared with TRBD2. Germline values: CDR1 SQVTM, CDR2 ANQGSEA. J gave up 0 bases and V 4 bases, and 17 bases lay outside the gene matches. The CDR3 runs 18 residues. The chain's CDR3 is CSVGIHNREGRSSYEQYF. In nucleotides, the CDR3 is TGCAGCGTTGGGATCCACAATCGGGAGGGCCGAAGCTCCTACGAGCAGTACTTC.

V and J are TRBV4-2 and TRBJ2-1; 13 bases fit TRBD2. Germline V gene lookup returns CDR1 LGHNA and CDR2 YNFKEQ. Trimming took 5 bases from V and 0 from J; bases not matched to a gene: 16. The CDR3 spans 21 residues. CDR3 region: CASSEAYGLAGVGSSYNEQFF. The CDR3 nucleotides are TGTGCCAGCAGCGAAGCCTACGGACTAGCGGGGGTGGGCAGCTCCTACAATGAGCAGTTCTTC.

The J gene is TRBJ1-1, the V gene TRBV30, with D perhaps matching TRBD1 (6 bases). CDR1 GTSNPN and CDR2 SVGIG come from the germline V gene (reference sequence). The CDR3 has 13 residues. V shed 5 bases and J shed 1 base, with 11 bases lying between them. Here the CDR3 reads CAWGLQGNTEAFF. DNA of the CDR3: TGTGCCTGGGGCTTACAGGGGAACACTGAAGCTTTCTTT. The entire variable domain, with the rest obtained from reference TRBV30 and TRBJ1-1, is as follows: SQTIHQWPATLVQPVGSPLSLECTVEGTSNPNLYWYRQAAGRGLQLLFYSVGIGQISSEVPQNLSASRPQDRQFILSSKKLLLSDSGFYLCAWGLQGNTEAFFGQGTRLTVV.

The rearrangement links TRBV6-5 to TRBJ2-7; the match to TRBD1 covers 8 bases. Trimming at V came to 5 bases and at J to 0 bases, leaving 3 bases not matched to a gene. Germline V gene lookup returns CDR1 MNHEY and CDR2 SVGAGI. This CDR3 region has 14 residues. CDR3 residues: CASSPGQGSYEQYF. DNA for the CDR3: TGTGCCAGCAGTCCCGGACAGGGCTCCTACGAGCAGTACTTC.

The rearrangement links TRBV9 to TRBJ2-2, with 12 bases that match TRBD2. Germline V gene data show CDR1 as SGDLS and CDR2 as YYNGEE. V dropped 4 bases and J dropped 3; count of bases not matched to a gene: 4. The CDR3 loop spans 16 amino acids. The CDR3 DNA reads TGTGCCAGCAGCCCACGACTAGCGGGAGACACCGGGGAGCTGTTTTTT. This encodes CASSPRLAGDTGELFF.

This chain connects TRBV7-8 to TRBJ1-4; TRBD1 might be the D (5 bases). The length of the CDR3 is 16 residues. The germline CDR1 and CDR2 sequences are SGHVS and FQNEAQ. V was trimmed by 3 bases and J by 5 bases, leaving 16 bases between them. The CDR3 DNA reads as TGTGCCAGCAGCTTTCCAGGGCTAAACCCCAATGAAAAACTGTTTTTT. Encoded protein: CASSFPGLNPNEKLFF. The variable domain in full, completed from reference TRBV7-8 and TRBJ1-4, reads GAGVSQSPRYKVAKRGQDVALRCDPISGHVSLFWYQQALGQGPEFLTYFQNEAQLDKSGLPSDRFFAERPEGSVSTLKIQRTQQEDSAVYLCASSFPGLNPNEKLFFGSGTQLSVL.

The rearrangement links TRBV5-1 to TRBJ2-4; possibly TRBD1 for D (6 bases). The CDR3 extends over 16 amino acids. Germline V gene data show CDR1 as SGHRS and CDR2 as YFSETQ. The germline V and J ends were trimmed by 4 bases and 2 bases, with 16 bases remaining between them. CDR3: CASSPRGGASKNIQYF. In DNA, the CDR3 is TGCGCCAGCAGCCCGCGTGGGGGCGCGTCCAAAAACATTCAGTACTTC. The complete variable domain, with remaining parts taken from reference TRBV5-1 and TRBJ2-4, reads KAGVTQTPRYLIKTRGQQVTLSCSPISGHRSVSWYQQTPGQGLQFLFEYFSETQRNKGNFPGRFSGRQFSNSRSEMNVSTLELGDSALYLCASSPRGGASKNIQYFGAGTRLSVL.

The chain joins TRBV13 to TRBJ2-7; 10 positions match TRBD1. J gave up 2 bases and V 5 bases, and 9 bases lay outside the gene matches. Germline-derived CDR1 and CDR2 are PRHDT and FYEKMQ (reference sequence). CDR3 size: 16 residues. CDR3 in DNA: TGTGCCAGCAGCAGTACGGGACAGGGGAGACCCTACGAGCAGTACTTC. Protein product: CASSSTGQGRPYEQYF.

This CDR3 is CASSADRAMSYQETQYF. In DNA, the CDR3 is TGTGCCAGCAGCGCAGACAGAGCGATGTCGTACCAAGAGACCCAGTACTTC. V and J are TRBV7-8 and TRBJ2-5; maybe TRBD1 (5 bases). Germline CDR1 reads SGHVS; CDR2 reads FQNEAQ. The CDR3 length is 17 residues. V lost 5 bases and J lost 0, with 19 bases in between. The full variable domain, with the rest looked up from reference TRBV7-8 and TRBJ2-5, is GAGVSQSPRYKVAKRGQDVALRCDPISGHVSLFWYQQALGQGPEFLTYFQNEAQLDKSGLPSDRFFAERPEGSVSTLKIQRTQQEDSAVYLCASSADRAMSYQETQYFGPGTRLLVL.

This chain's CDR3 is CASSSPGQGIYEQYF. The CDR3 DNA follows: TGTGCCAGCAGCTCACCGGGACAGGGGATCTACGAGCAGTACTTC. This chain joins TRBV7-2 and TRBJ2-7; 10 positions agree with TRBD1. Germline V gene sequence: CDR1 SGHTA, CDR2 FQGNSA. This CDR3 has 15 residues. Trimming removed 4 bases from V and 3 bases from J; junction bases left unmatched: 6.

Here the CDR3 DNA reads TGTGCCAGCAAATTTAATAGCGGGGATCAAGAGACCCAGTACTTC. It specifies CASKFNSGDQETQYF. The V and J genes are TRBV7-2 and TRBJ2-5; 8 nucleotides align to TRBD2. Germline values: CDR1 SGHTA, CDR2 FQGNSA. The V gene end was trimmed by 7 bases and the J gene end by 2 bases; junction bases not matched to a gene: 9. The CDR3 is made up of 15 amino acids.

V gene TRBV7-8 combines with J gene TRBJ1-2; D gene uncertain. The germline V gene has CDR1 SGHVS and CDR2 FQNEAQ. This CDR3 has 14 amino acids. Trimming cost V 5 bases and J 3 bases, with 13 bases left between them. The CDR3 is CASSHLGTDYGYTF. The CDR3 coding sequence is TGTGCCAGCAGCCACCTAGGCACGGACTATGGCTACACCTTC.

The chain links TRBV19 to TRBJ1-2; 7 bases agree with TRBD1. J lost 7 bases, V lost 6 bases, and 8 bases had no gene match. The CDR3 has 13 amino acids. In germline, CDR1 is LNHDA, CDR2 SQIVND (reference sequence). The chain's CDR3 is CASRPEGAGGYTF. In DNA form, the CDR3 reads TGTGCCAGTAGGCCGGAGGGGGCGGGTGGCTACACCTTC.

This clone came up once. The chain carries TRBV7-2 and TRBJ2-5; TRBD2 aligns across 12 bases. The V gene's germline CDR1 is SGHTA and CDR2 FQGNSA. This CDR3 has 18 amino acids. J was trimmed by 5 bases and V by 5 bases; bases with no gene match: 15. CDR3 DNA sequence: TGTGCCAGCAGCATACTACTAGCGGGGGGCCCTGTGGAGGAGACCCAGTACTTC. Protein sequence: CASSILLAGGPVEETQYF. Drawing the rest from reference TRBV7-2 and TRBJ2-5, the complete variable domain is GAGVSQSPSNKVTEKGKDVELRCDPISGHTALYWYRQSLGQGLEFLIYFQGNSAPDKSGLPSDRFSAERTGGSVSTLTIQRTQQEDSAVYLCASSILLAGGPVEETQYFGPGTRLLVL.

The V and J genes are TRBV4-2 and TRBJ2-7; the D gene is possibly TRBD1 (6 bases). V was shortened by 0 bases and J by 4 bases, with 13 bases between the two germline ends. Germline CDR1 LGHNA, CDR2 YNFKEQ. This CDR3 comprises 15 residues. Here the CDR3 reads CASSQDRGDTYEQYF. The CDR3 nucleotides are TGTGCCAGCAGCCAAGACAGGGGTGATACGTACGAGCAGTACTTC.

This clone was counted a single time. This chain joins TRBV5-4 and TRBJ2-5, with 10 bases fitting TRBD2. The J call may be mistaken, given a closer DNA end match to TRBJ2-7. The CDR3 sequence is 17 residues long. CDR1 and CDR2 from the germline V gene are SGHNT and YYREEE (reference sequence). CDR3 amino acids: CASSPRASGGALDEQYF. CDR3 DNA: TGTGCCAGCAGCCCCCGCGCGAGCGGGGGGGCCCTGGACGAGCAGTACTTC.

The chain is built from TRBV5-4 and TRBJ2-3; a weak D match, TRBD1 (5 bases). Trimming stripped 0 bases from V and 0 bases from J, with 8 bases between. This CDR3 has 15 amino acids. The germline gives CDR1 SGHNT, CDR2 YYREEE (reference sequence). This chain's CDR3 is CASSLAAGSTDTQYF. In nucleotides, the CDR3 is TGTGCCAGCAGCTTGGCTGCAGGGAGCACAGATACGCAGTATTTT. The variable domain in full, with the rest retrieved from reference TRBV5-4 and TRBJ2-3, is ETGVTQSPTHLIKTRGQQVTLRCSSQSGHNTVSWYQQALGQGPQFIFQYYREEENGRGNFPPRFSGLQFPNYSSELNVNALELDDSALYLCASSLAAGSTDTQYFGPGTRLTVL.

The table lists this clone with a few counts. The chain combines TRBV27 with TRBJ2-7; TRBD1 might be the D (5 bases). Trimming pared 2 bases from V and 2 bases from J, leaving 13 bases between. The length of the CDR3 is 15 residues. Germline CDR1 and CDR2: MNHEY and SMNVEV (reference sequence). The CDR3: CASSLHPAGTYEQYF. The CDR3 DNA is TGTGCCAGCAGTTTACACCCGGCAGGGACCTACGAGCAGTACTTC.

This chain uses TRBV4-1 with TRBJ2-3; no definite D call. V was pared by 3 bases and J by 5 bases, with 9 bases between. The germline V gene encodes CDR1 MGHRA and CDR2 YSYEKL. This CDR3 comprises 13 residues. CDR3 protein: CASSQRLLDTQYF. CDR3 DNA sequence: TGCGCCAGCAGCCAGAGACTCTTAGATACGCAGTATTTT.

This clone was found once. The chain is built from TRBV7-2 and TRBJ2-7; D may be TRBD1 (5 bases). Germline CDR1 is SGHTA and CDR2 is FQGNSA. This CDR3 contains 15 residues. V was pared by 5 bases and J by 3 bases, with 17 bases between. The CDR3, as DNA: TGTGCCAGCAGCCAGGGTTGGTTAGGGAACTACGAGCAGTACTTC. The encoded protein is CASSQGWLGNYEQYF.

The V gene is TRBV27, the J gene TRBJ2-7; 7 bases align to TRBD2. The CDR3 has 15 amino acids. CDR1 is MNHEY, CDR2 SMNVEV, per germline (reference sequence). V lost 6 bases and J lost 2; bases outside the gene matches: 10. In DNA, the CDR3 is TGTGCCAGCAGCCCCGGACGGGAGGTCCCCTACGAGCAGTACTTC. Amino acids: CASSPGREVPYEQYF.

This chain links TRBV28 with TRBJ1-4; 8 positions match TRBD1. The CDR3 extends over 17 amino acids. The V and J ends lost 4 bases and 3 bases, in that order; junction bases with no gene match: 10. Germline assignment: CDR1 MDHEN and CDR2 SYDVKM. The CDR3 spells CASSSYGQGRSNEKLFF. CDR3 coding DNA: TGTGCCAGCAGTTCCTACGGACAGGGTCGGTCTAATGAAAAACTGTTTTTT.

The sample holds one count of this clone. The chain is built from TRBV18 and TRBJ2-5, with D perhaps matching TRBD1 (6 bases). Germline assignment: CDR1 KGHSH and CDR2 LQKENI. The ends were cut back, 1 base at V and 1 base at J, with 7 bases in the middle. The CDR3 extends over 14 amino acids. The CDR3 reads CASSPRTVQETQYF. The CDR3, as DNA: TGTGCCAGCTCACCACGGACAGTCCAAGAGACCCAGTACTTC.

V and J are TRBV6-6 and TRBJ1-3; the D is unclear. The CDR3 totals 15 residues. V was pared by 8 bases and J by 2 bases, with 16 bases between. Looked up from germline, CDR1 is MNHNY and CDR2 is SVGAGI (reference sequence). CDR3 region: CASLALLGPGNTIYF. The CDR3 region has the DNA TGTGCCAGCCTAGCCCTCTTAGGGCCTGGAAACACCATATATTTT.

The CDR3 region has the DNA TGCGCCAGCAGCTTGCGAGGTTTCGGAGGGAGGGAAGGTTTTAGAGAGACCCAGTACTTC. The encoded protein is CASSLRGFGGREGFRETQYF. This rearrangement joins TRBV5-1 to TRBJ2-5, with 7 bases aligning to TRBD2. The CDR3 runs to 20 residues. CDR1 and CDR2 (germline): SGHRS, YFSETQ. Trimming removed 1 base from V and 4 bases from J; junction bases left unmatched: 22.

This rearrangement joins TRBV9 to TRBJ2-7, with 10 bases fitting TRBD2. Germline V CDR1 and CDR2: SGDLS, YYNGEE. Germline trimming cut 3 bases from V and 3 bases from J; bases unmatched to any gene: 6. CDR3 length: 15 amino acids. CDR3 protein: CASSGEWTSGYEQYF. DNA for the CDR3: TGTGCCAGCAGCGGGGAGTGGACTAGCGGCTACGAGCAGTACTTC.

This rearrangement joins TRBV4-3 to TRBJ2-7; 10 bases are a match to TRBD1. The CDR3 sequence is 15 residues long. From germline, CDR1 is LGHNA and CDR2 YSLEER. V gave up 0 bases and J gave up 4 bases; unmatched junction bases: 3. The CDR3 reads CASSQDRTGGYEQYF. CDR3 in DNA: TGCGCCAGCAGCCAAGACCGGACAGGGGGGTACGAGCAGTACTTC.

The chain joins TRBV18 to TRBJ2-5; the D gene is possibly TRBD2 (6 bases). The V gene's germline CDR1 is KGHSH and CDR2 LQKENI. This CDR3 contains 12 residues. The V gene lost 3 bases and the J gene lost 5 bases, with 7 bases spanning the gap. CDR3 sequence (DNA): TGTGCCAGCTCACCGGCGGGGGAGACCCAGTACTTC. It is translated as CASSPAGETQYF.